The 23 T cell receptor beta chains below come from one sample, sequenced in a study of CD8 T cells in Susac syndrome. Reverse transcription of 0.5 to 1 ug RNA was performed with random hexamers. TCRdb reanalysed the immunoSEQ multiplex PCR reads using MiXCR and keeps one entry per CDR3 protein. This sample has about 150,000 distinct CDR3 sequences, with roughly 95% found just once. The sample was CD8+ T cells from PBMCs. The receptors come from a human donor with multiple sclerosis.

The J gene is TRBJ1-6, the V gene TRBV3-1; weak D call: TRBD1 (5 bases). V shed 4 bases and J shed 9 bases, with 16 bases lying between them. Germline V lookup: CDR1 LGHDT, CDR2 YNNKEL (reference sequence). There are 15 residues in the CDR3. CDR3 amino acids: CASSLRTAGRSPLHF. CDR3 nucleotides: TGTGCCAGCAGCCTACGGACCGCAGGGCGTTCACCCCTCCACTTT.

The rearrangement links TRBV4-1 to TRBJ2-1, with D possibly TRBD2 on 5 matching bases. V lost 1 base and J lost 10, with 14 bases in between. The CDR3 length is 14 residues. From germline, CDR1 is MGHRA and CDR2 YSYEKL. CDR3 nucleotides: TGCGCCAGCAGCCAAGTTGGGTCGAGCGGAGAGCAGTTCTTC. Translated: CASSQVGSSGEQFF.

J is TRBJ1-1 and V is TRBV29-1; 9 positions match TRBD1. Germline V CDR1 and CDR2: SQVTM, ANQGSEA. The CDR3 is made up of 15 amino acids. V lost 0 bases to trimming and J lost 8 bases; unmatched junction nucleotides: 10. CDR3 nucleotides: TGCAGCGTTGAAGATGACGTCGACAGGGGGTCAGAAGCTTTCTTT. Encoded protein: CSVEDDVDRGSEAFF.

The J gene is TRBJ1-5, the V gene TRBV3-1; tentative D call: TRBD1 (6 bases). Germline-derived CDR1 and CDR2 are LGHDT and YNNKEL (reference sequence). The CDR3 covers 16 residues. Between the trimmed V and J ends, which lost 1 base and 4 bases, there was a span of 14 bases. CDR3: CASSQAGHLGNQPQHF. In nucleotides, the CDR3 is TGTGCCAGCAGCCAAGCGGGACACCTTGGGAATCAGCCCCAGCATTTT.

The chain employs TRBV20-1 and TRBJ2-2; D is unresolved. This CDR3 is 13 amino acids long. The germline gives CDR1 DFQATT, CDR2 SNEGSKA (reference sequence). The CDR3 DNA reads TGCACCATTTTGGACGGTAACACCGGGGAGCTGTTTTTT. Protein product: CTILDGNTGELFF.

The sample holds one count of this clonotype. The J gene is TRBJ2-3, the V gene TRBV27; 9 bases are a match to TRBD1. V lost 6 bases and J lost 4; bases outside the gene matches: 8. The CDR3 totals 15 residues. Germline V lookup: CDR1 MNHEY, CDR2 SMNVEV (reference sequence). CDR3 amino acids: CASSWTGDEADTQYF. The CDR3 region has the DNA TGTGCCAGCAGCTGGACAGGGGATGAGGCAGATACGCAGTATTTT.

The chain links TRBV6-5 to TRBJ2-3, with D possibly TRBD2 on 6 matching bases. The CDR3 has 17 amino acids. Per the germline V gene, CDR1 is MNHEY and CDR2 is SVGAGI. V was trimmed by 0 bases and J by 0 bases, leaving 13 bases between them. CDR3 sequence reads: CASSYSGGSRSTDTQYF. The CDR3 bases are TGTGCCAGCAGTTACTCGGGGGGAAGCCGCAGCACAGATACGCAGTATTTT.

The sample holds a few counts of this clonotype. The chain recombines TRBV30 with TRBJ1-1, with TRBD1 matching 8 bases. V shed 2 bases, J shed 4 bases, and the junction held 6 bases outside the gene matches. Germline CDR1 GTSNPN, CDR2 SVGIG (reference sequence). This CDR3 region has 14 residues. CDR3 region: CAWSNGQGGTEAFF. Written as DNA, the CDR3 is TGTGCCTGGAGTAACGGACAGGGCGGCACTGAAGCTTTCTTT.

This clonotype was recorded only once. The chain carries TRBV4-1 and TRBJ2-1; D is perhaps TRBD1 (6 bases). The V and J ends lost 5 bases and 4 bases respectively, with 21 bases between them. Germline V CDR1 and CDR2: MGHRA, YSYEKL. This CDR3 has 17 residues. CDR3 sequence (DNA): TGCGCCAGCAGCAAGGGTGGCCCGGGACACTTTTACAATGAGCAGTTCTTC. It codes for CASSKGGPGHFYNEQFF.

The J gene is TRBJ2-1, the V gene TRBV7-9, with D maybe TRBD2 (5 bases). V gave up 5 bases and J gave up 6 bases, with 17 bases separating them. Looked up from germline, CDR1 is SEHNR and CDR2 is FQNEAQ (reference sequence). The CDR3 sequence is 15 residues long. As DNA, the CDR3 is TGTGCCAGCAGCCCCCCGATTGGAGGATCCAATGAGCAGTTCTTC. Protein product: CASSPPIGGSNEQFF.

The rearrangement joins TRBV29-1 to TRBJ2-2; tentative D call: TRBD1 (5 bases). This CDR3 contains 16 residues. With 0 bases removed from V and 1 base from J, the gap between germline ends came to 12 bases. Per the germline V gene, CDR1 is SQVTM and CDR2 is ANQGSEA. CDR3 nucleotide sequence: TGCAGCGTTGAAGATTTGGGGCAGGGGAACACCGGGGAGCTGTTTTTT. Translation gives CSVEDLGQGNTGELFF.

The chain recombines TRBV5-4 with TRBJ2-1; D not certain. Trimming removed 3 bases at V and 5 bases at J, with 9 bases between. The CDR3 consists of 13 residues. The germline V gene encodes CDR1 SGHNT and CDR2 YYREEE (reference sequence). The DNA of the CDR3 is TGTGCCAGCAGCTGGGGATCGGACAATGAGCAGTTCTTC. It encodes CASSWGSDNEQFF.

This clonotype was counted a single time. The chain carries TRBV27 and TRBJ2-3; D may be TRBD2 (6 bases). The germline V gene encodes CDR1 MNHEY and CDR2 SMNVEV (reference sequence). The CDR3 length is 13 residues. V was shortened by 7 bases and J by 2 bases, with 10 bases between the two germline ends. CDR3 in DNA: TGTGCCAGCACGGGAGCCTTCACAGATACGCAGTATTTT. This codes for CASTGAFTDTQYF.

The chain links TRBV30 to TRBJ2-7; D remains unclear. V lost 0 bases and J 6 bases, leaving 6 bases between the germline ends. CDR3 length equals 11 residues. Germline assignment: CDR1 GTSNPN and CDR2 SVGIG (reference sequence). The CDR3 protein is CAWSVIAEQYF. For the CDR3, the DNA is TGTGCCTGGAGTGTAATCGCCGAGCAGTACTTC. Looking up the rest from reference TRBV30 and TRBJ2-7 gives the full variable domain: SQTIHQWPATLVQPVGSPLSLECTVEGTSNPNLYWYRQAAGRGLQLLFYSVGIGQISSEVPQNLSASRPQDRQFILSSKKLLLSDSGFYLCAWSVIAEQYFGPGTRLTVT.

The J gene is TRBJ1-1, the V gene TRBV20-1; D is unresolved. Germline V gives CDR1 DFQATT, CDR2 SNEGSKA (reference sequence). This CDR3 is built from 14 residues. V gave up 5 bases and J gave up 0 bases, with 13 bases separating them. This CDR3 reads CSADGRLMNTEAFF. CDR3 nucleotides: TGCAGTGCTGACGGACGGCTCATGAACACTGAAGCTTTCTTT.

The V call is TRBV2, the J call TRBJ1-1, with TRBD1 as a possible D gene (5 bases). The CDR3 length is 15 residues. Germline V gives CDR1 SNHLY, CDR2 FYNNEI. V was clipped by 6 bases and J by 6 bases, with 20 bases between them. The CDR3 sequence is CASSSHRGAGPEAFF. The DNA for the CDR3 is TGTGCCAGCAGCTCCCATAGGGGCGCGGGGCCTGAAGCTTTCTTT.

This clonotype was detected only once. The chain links TRBV5-4 to TRBJ2-5; weak D call: TRBD2 (5 bases). V was shortened by 4 bases and J by 5 bases, with 15 bases between the two germline ends. Germline V lookup: CDR1 SGHNT, CDR2 YYREEE (reference sequence). This CDR3 comprises 14 residues. The CDR3 DNA reads TGTGCCAGCAGCGGGGAGTCAACGGAGGAGACCCAGTACTTC. Translated: CASSGESTEETQYF.

This sequence joins TRBV29-1 and TRBJ2-1; D is possibly TRBD1 or TRBD2 (5 bases each). V lost 7 bases and J 9 bases, leaving 13 bases between the germline ends. Germline V gene sequence: CDR1 SQVTM, CDR2 ANQGSEA. There are 11 residues in the CDR3. The CDR3 nucleotides are TGCAGCGCCGGGACCTCGGGTGAGCAGTTCTTC. Translating it yields CSAGTSGEQFF.

The rearrangement joins TRBV30 to TRBJ1-1, with 8 bases lining up with TRBD1. Germline CDR1 is GTSNPN and CDR2 is SVGIG (reference sequence). This CDR3 contains 12 residues. V shed 1 base and J 8 bases; nucleotides not matched to a gene: 3. The CDR3: CAWSAQGAEAFF. CDR3 bases: TGTGCCTGGAGTGCCCAGGGGGCGGAAGCTTTCTTT.

This rearrangement joins TRBV9 to TRBJ2-1; possible D gene TRBD1, 5 bases. The ends were cut back, 3 bases at V and 4 bases at J, with 5 bases in the middle. The germline CDR1 and CDR2 sequences are SGDLS and YYNGEE. The CDR3 extends over 12 amino acids. This CDR3 is CASSGQYNEQFF. As DNA, the CDR3 is TGTGCCAGCAGCGGACAGTACAATGAGCAGTTCTTC.

DNA of the CDR3: TGTGCCAGCAGAGTCCACAGGGATGGCTACACCTTC. Amino acids: CASRVHRDGYTF. The chain couples TRBV13 to TRBJ1-2, with D perhaps TRBD1 (6 bases). Deletions cut 6 bases from V and 6 bases from J, with 11 bases between. From germline, CDR1 is PRHDT and CDR2 FYEKMQ (reference sequence). This CDR3 has 12 residues.

The V and J genes are TRBV15 and TRBJ2-7, with 8 bases that match TRBD1. Germline lookup yields CDR1 LNHNV and CDR2 YYDKDF (reference sequence). This CDR3 comprises 14 residues. The trim removed 5 bases at V and 3 bases at J, leaving 6 bases unmatched. Here the CDR3 reads CATSFSTGDYEQYV. The CDR3 nucleotides read TGTGCCACCAGCTTTTCGACAGGGGACTACGAGCAGTACGTC.

This clonotype was counted a single time. The CDR3 sequence is CASSSVYSTDTQYF. The CDR3 nucleotides are TGTGCCAGCAGCTCCGTGTATAGCACAGATACGCAGTATTTT. The chain couples TRBV5-4 to TRBJ2-3; D is ambiguous. The CDR3 runs 14 residues. Trimming pared 3 bases from V and 0 bases from J, leaving 8 bases between. The germline V gene encodes CDR1 SGHNT and CDR2 YYREEE (reference sequence).